Below, one TCR beta chain is given with its context. Its antigen is unidentified. Other DNA sequences in the same sample also yield this CDR3. Evenly divided among several immunoSEQ plates was the genomic DNA of each subset. The method was immunoSEQ multiplex PCR; TCRdb's version includes in-frame clones alone and lacks a portion of them. The sample records roughly 1,000,000 clones, 75% to 80% being singletons. V shed 2 bases and J shed 2 bases, with 7 bases lying between them. CDR1 and CDR2 from the germline V gene are MGHRA and YSYEKL. The CDR3 extends over 15 amino acids. These data come from a study of shared clonotypes between healthy human individuals. General observations from the study: Naive subsets typically showed greater estimated richness than memory subsets. Relative to their counterparts shared across all four donors, non-shared clonotypes exhibited diminished generation probabilities.

The receptor was isolated from a man aged 18 to 30 in good health. Some clones in this sample may be carry-over from other donors' samples. The genes are TRBV4-1 and TRBJ2-6; the D call may be TRBD1 or TRBD2 (5 bases each). Sequenced sample: memory CD4+ T cells from PBMCs. Described subset: CD45RA-negative fraction. DNA of the CDR3: TGCGCCAGCAGCCAAACGGGGCCTGGGGCCAACGTCCTGACTTTC. As protein: CASSQTGPGANVLTF.